These 27 T cell receptor beta chains were sequenced from one sample in a study of T cell repertoires in cytomegalovirus infection. No antigens are known for them. Using its own MiXCR run on the reads, TCRdb lists one record per CDR3 protein. The sample holds approximately 110,000 distinct CDR3 sequences; more than 30% are singletons and the top ten take about 53%. The material was CD8+ T cells from cultured PBMCs, obtained from culture after CMV antigen stimulation. Source of these receptors: a human donor in good health (CMV status not recorded). Some clones in this sample may be carry-over from other donors' samples.

Ten or more counts support this clonotype. The gene calls are TRBV28 and TRBJ1-6, with TRBD1 matching over 8 bases. This CDR3 has 18 residues. Germline V lookup: CDR1 MDHEN, CDR2 SYDVKM. V was clipped by 0 bases and J by 8 bases; unmatched bases: 12. The CDR3 protein is CASSLWGFRGHLDSPLHF. CDR3 DNA: TGTGCCAGCAGTTTATGGGGGTTCAGGGGGCATCTGGATTCACCCCTCCACTTT.

The CDR3 sequence is CASTGGGELFF. DNA of the CDR3: TGTGCCAGCACAGGGGGCGGGGAGCTGTTTTTT. V is TRBV12-3 or TRBV12-4 and J is TRBJ2-2; 7 nucleotides line up with TRBD1. J was trimmed by 7 bases and V by 7 bases; bases with no gene match: 0. This CDR3 contains 11 residues.

The CDR3 is CASSFLLQGPLSPNSGNTIYF. CDR3 DNA sequence: TGTGCCAGCAGCTTCTTACTCCAGGGTCCCCTCTCCCCTAACTCTGGAAACACCATATATTTT. The chain combines TRBV11-2 with TRBJ1-3, with D perhaps matching TRBD1 (5 bases). The CDR3 spans 21 residues. In germline, CDR1 is SGHAT, CDR2 FQNNGV. Between the trimmed V and J ends, which lost 3 bases and 0 bases, there was a span of 27 bases.

The V and J genes are TRBV6-6 and TRBJ1-5; 9 bases are a match to TRBD1. Trimming removed 2 bases from V and 1 base from J; junction bases left unmatched: 6. The CDR3 is 17 residues long. Germline V gene sequence: CDR1 MNHNY, CDR2 SVGAGI (reference sequence). CDR3 sequence reads: CASSYPLDRGSNQPQHF. The DNA of the CDR3 is TGTGCCAGCAGTTACCCTTTGGACAGGGGAAGCAATCAGCCCCAGCATTTT.

With respect to this clonotype: Germline is not matched at one junction end, which may reflect a read error. The V and J genes are TRBV7-9 and TRBJ2-3; 8 nucleotides line up with TRBD2. This CDR3 is built from 16 residues. Germline assignment: CDR1 SEHNR and CDR2 FQNEAQ (reference sequence). The CDR3 region has the DNA TGTGCTAGCAGCTTAGAGGCGGGGGGTTCAAAAGATACGCAGTATTTT. Residues: CASSLEAGGSKDTQYF.

The chain has TRBV5-5 and TRBJ2-1; D possibly uses TRBD1 or TRBD2 (5 bases each). The V end lost 7 bases, the J end lost 0 bases, and 11 bases lay between the germline ends. This CDR3 region has 14 residues. The V gene's germline CDR1 is SGHKS and CDR2 YYEKEE (reference sequence). CDR3 DNA: TGTGCCAGCTTCCTGGGGGTCTCCTACAATGAGCAGTTCTTC. This encodes CASFLGVSYNEQFF.

The chain links TRBV7-6 to TRBJ2-7; no reliable D call. Looked up from germline, CDR1 is SGHVS and CDR2 is FNYEAQ. Trimming took 1 base from V and 4 from J, leaving 14 bases between them. This CDR3 region has 15 residues. CDR3 coding DNA: TGTGCCAGCAGCTTAGACCCAACGCCTCAATACGAGCAGTACTTC. It specifies CASSLDPTPQYEQYF. Based on the CDR3 plus reference TRBV7-6 and TRBJ2-7, the full variable domain is GAGVSQSPRYKVTKRGQDVALRCDPISGHVSLYWYRQALGQGPEFLTYFNYEAQQDKSGLPNDRFSAERPEGSISTLTIQRTEQRDSAMYRCASSLDPTPQYEQYFGPGTRLTVT.

This clonotype was counted ten times or more. This rearrangement joins TRBV5-1 to TRBJ1-1; D might be TRBD1 (5 bases). The ends were cut back, 6 bases at V and 3 bases at J, with 15 bases in the middle. This CDR3 has 14 amino acids. Germline V gene sequence: CDR1 SGHRS, CDR2 YFSETQ. CDR3 residues: CASNTGGGYTEAFF. The CDR3 DNA reads TGCGCCAGCAACACCGGTGGGGGTTACACTGAAGCTTTCTTT.

This clonotype turned up a few times. The chain links TRBV6-1 to TRBJ1-3; weak D call: TRBD1 (6 bases). The CDR3 runs 15 residues. The germline CDR1 and CDR2 sequences are MNHNS and SASEGT. V lost 3 bases, J lost 1 base, and 10 bases lay in between. The CDR3 nucleotides are TGTGCCAGCAGTGACCCGGGGGCTTCTGGAAACACCATATATTTT. Encoded protein: CASSDPGASGNTIYF.

There are a few counts of this clonotype. The V call is TRBV28, the J call TRBJ2-3; 9 bases map to TRBD1. V was pared by 1 base and J by 3 bases, with 8 bases of the junction left unmatched. The CDR3 covers 17 residues. CDR1 is MDHEN, CDR2 SYDVKM, per germline. CDR3 residues: CASSLSTGGAWTDTQYF. As DNA, the CDR3 is TGTGCCAGCAGTTTATCCACAGGGGGCGCGTGGACAGATACGCAGTATTTT.

This clonotype was counted many times. The chain uses TRBV6-6 and TRBJ1-2; unclear D gene. The germline gives CDR1 MNHNY, CDR2 SVGAGI (reference sequence). CDR3 length: 14 amino acids. V shed 6 bases and J shed 6 bases, with 17 bases lying between them. CDR3 region: CASSPWEATDGYTF. The CDR3 region has the DNA TGTGCCAGCAGCCCCTGGGAAGCCACGGATGGCTACACCTTC.

This clonotype was seen a handful of times. This chain connects TRBV20-1 to TRBJ2-3, with 8 bases aligning to TRBD2. The length of the CDR3 is 14 residues. Germline assignment: CDR1 DFQATT and CDR2 SNEGSKA (reference sequence). The V segment lost 2 bases and the J segment 4 bases; nucleotides outside the gene matches: 5. The CDR3 DNA follows: TGCAGTGCTAGAACGCGGGGGGCCGCAGATACGCAGTATTTT. It is translated as CSARTRGAADTQYF.

The V and J genes are TRBV7-9 and TRBJ2-1; D ambiguous. This CDR3 has 11 residues. Germline V lookup: CDR1 SEHNR, CDR2 FQNEAQ (reference sequence). The V end was cut by 8 bases, the J end by 5 bases, with 7 bases between. CDR3 residues: CASGGDNEQFF. For the CDR3, the DNA is TGTGCCAGCGGCGGTGACAATGAGCAGTTCTTC.

In this sample, this clonotype turned up a few times. This chain links TRBV10-3 with TRBJ1-3; no definite D call. Germline CDR1 reads ENHRY; CDR2 reads SYGVKD. Trimming shortened V by 1 base and J by 0 bases, and 16 bases separated the two germline ends. The CDR3 is 18 residues long. The CDR3: CAISEFYNSAGSGNTIYF. Here the CDR3 DNA reads TGTGCCATCAGTGAGTTCTACAATAGCGCGGGCTCTGGAAACACCATATATTTT.

The chain joins TRBV6-5 to TRBJ2-1, with 12 nucleotides matching TRBD2. The V gene's germline CDR1 is MNHEY and CDR2 SVGAGI. This CDR3 has 17 residues. V shed 6 bases and J 0 bases; nucleotides not matched to a gene: 6. CDR3 sequence: CASRLAGGTSSYNEQFF. As DNA, the CDR3 is TGTGCCAGCAGACTAGCGGGGGGAACCAGCTCCTACAATGAGCAGTTCTTC.

This clonotype was seen a few times. V and J are TRBV10-3 and TRBJ2-1, with 9 nucleotides matching TRBD2. Germline-derived CDR1 and CDR2 are ENHRY and SYGVKD. V gave up 6 bases and J gave up 5 bases; unmatched junction bases: 8. This CDR3 contains 15 residues. CDR3 loop: CAIRTPSGDHNEQFF. CDR3 DNA: TGTGCCATCAGGACGCCTAGCGGGGATCACAATGAGCAGTTCTTC.

The table lists this clonotype with a few counts. The rearrangement links TRBV28 to TRBJ2-1; 9 nucleotides align to TRBD2. The ends lost 8 bases at V and 7 bases at J; junction bases unmatched: 15. Germline V gene data show CDR1 as MDHEN and CDR2 as SYDVKM. This CDR3 is 16 amino acids long. The CDR3 is CASEGLAGPKGNEQFF. The CDR3 DNA sequence: TGTGCCAGCGAGGGGCTAGCGGGGCCTAAGGGGAATGAGCAGTTCTTC.

The chain employs TRBV29-1 and TRBJ2-5, with D hard to call. Trimming shortened V by 2 bases and J by 2 bases, and 9 bases separated the two germline ends. The CDR3 has 13 amino acids. The germline gives CDR1 SQVTM, CDR2 ANQGSEA. DNA for the CDR3: TGCAGCGTTGAAACAACCAGTCAAGAGACCCAGTACTTC. Encoded protein: CSVETTSQETQYF. The full variable domain, in which reference TRBV29-1 and TRBJ2-5 provide the parts outside the CDR3, is SAVISQKPSRDICQRGTSLTIQCQVDSQVTMMFWYRQQPGQSLTLIATANQGSEATYESGFVIDKFPISRPNLTFSTLTVSNMSPEDSSIYLCSVETTSQETQYFGPGTRLLVL.

The chain has TRBV20-1 and TRBJ2-4, with TRBD1 as a possible D gene (6 bases). The length of the CDR3 is 14 residues. The germline gives CDR1 DFQATT, CDR2 SNEGSKA (reference sequence). V lost 3 bases and J lost 9, with 18 bases in between. CDR3 protein: CSASHRVQSGIQYF. DNA of the CDR3: TGCAGTGCTAGTCACAGGGTGCAGTCGGGCATTCAGTACTTC.

The sample holds a few counts of this clonotype. J is TRBJ2-7 and V is TRBV7-2; D gene unclear. The CDR3 has 10 residues. Germline loops: CDR1 SGHTA, CDR2 FQGNSA. Trimming took 6 bases from V and 5 from J, leaving 5 bases between them. CDR3 residues: CASSGNEQYF. CDR3 in DNA: TGTGCCAGCAGTGGGAACGAGCAGTACTTC.

The gene calls are TRBV19 and TRBJ2-7; 9 nucleotides match TRBD1. The germline CDR1 and CDR2 sequences are LNHDA and SQIVND (reference sequence). J lost 4 bases, V lost 5 bases, and 0 bases had no gene match. This CDR3 region has 12 residues. The DNA of the CDR3 is TGTGCCAGTAGTGGGACAGGGTACGAGCAGTACTTC. This encodes CASSGTGYEQYF. Complete variable domain (other parts from reference TRBV19 and TRBJ2-7): DGGITQSPKYLFRKEGQNVTLSCEQNLNHDAMYWYRQDPGQGLRLIYYSQIVNDFQKGDIAEGYSVSREKKESFPLTVTSAQKNPTAFYLCASSGTGYEQYFGPGTRLTVT.

The V call is TRBV4-2, the J call TRBJ2-5, with D possibly being TRBD2 (5 bases). V was pared by 3 bases and J by 9 bases, with 17 bases between. Germline CDR1 reads LGHNA; CDR2 reads YNFKEQ. CDR3 size: 14 residues. CDR3 DNA sequence: TGTGCCAGCAGCCAGCGGGTCCTAAATGAGCCCCAGTACTTC. It encodes CASSQRVLNEPQYF.

This clonotype has more than one count but fewer than ten. The chain has TRBV7-9 and TRBJ2-7; 9 bases match TRBD1. V shed 5 bases and J 2 bases; nucleotides not matched to a gene: 7. Germline CDR1 SEHNR, CDR2 FQNEAQ (reference sequence). This CDR3 is 15 amino acids long. CDR3 region: CASSRTGTGPYEQYF. Here the CDR3 DNA reads TGTGCCAGCAGCCGTACCGGGACAGGGCCCTACGAGCAGTACTTC. The full variable domain, with the rest looked up from reference TRBV7-9 and TRBJ2-7, is DTGVSQNPRHKITKRGQNVTFRCDPISEHNRLYWYRQTLGQGPEFLTYFQNEAQLEKSRLLSDRFSAERPKGSFSTLEIQRTEQGDSAMYLCASSRTGTGPYEQYFGPGTRLTVT.

This clonotype was counted a few times. The chain has TRBV7-3 and TRBJ1-5; D is undetermined. The germline CDR1 and CDR2 sequences are SGHTA and FQGTGA. The CDR3 runs 13 residues. V gave up 2 bases and J gave up 3 bases, with 5 bases separating them. CDR3 nucleotides: TGTGCCAGCAGCTTAGGCAACAATCAGCCCCAGCATTTT. Translating it yields CASSLGNNQPQHF. Looking up the rest from reference TRBV7-3 and TRBJ1-5 gives the full variable domain: GAGVSQTPSNKVTEKGKYVELRCDPISGHTALYWYRQSLGQGPEFLIYFQGTGAADDSGLPNDRFFAVRPEGSVSTLKIQRTERGDSAVYLCASSLGNNQPQHFGDGTRLSIL.

V is TRBV7-9 and J is TRBJ1-1; D gene uncertain. Germline V gene lookup returns CDR1 SEHNR and CDR2 FQNEAQ (reference sequence). CDR3 length equals 14 residues. Trimming shortened V by 7 bases and J by 0 bases, and 12 bases separated the two germline ends. CDR3 in amino acids: CASTEPGLNTEAFF. CDR3 bases: TGTGCCAGCACCGAACCGGGCCTGAACACTGAAGCTTTCTTT.

The chain combines TRBV4-1 with TRBJ1-4; weak D call: TRBD1 (5 bases). CDR1 is MGHRA, CDR2 YSYEKL, per germline. V was trimmed by 3 bases and J by 15 bases, leaving 26 bases between them. This CDR3 has 16 amino acids. The DNA of the CDR3 is TGCGCCAGCAGCCACCCTACGACAGCGAGCAAAGAAAAGATGTTTTTT. Its protein product is CASSHPTTASKEKMFF.

The V and J genes are TRBV6-1 and TRBJ2-7; D is perhaps TRBD1 (5 bases). Germline V gene data show CDR1 as MNHNS and CDR2 as SASEGT. V lost 7 bases and J 2 bases, leaving 15 bases between the germline ends. The CDR3 totals 14 residues. In DNA form, the CDR3 reads TGTGCCAGCAAAGTTACACAGGCGCCCTACGAGCAGTACTTC. Translated, it gives CASKVTQAPYEQYF.